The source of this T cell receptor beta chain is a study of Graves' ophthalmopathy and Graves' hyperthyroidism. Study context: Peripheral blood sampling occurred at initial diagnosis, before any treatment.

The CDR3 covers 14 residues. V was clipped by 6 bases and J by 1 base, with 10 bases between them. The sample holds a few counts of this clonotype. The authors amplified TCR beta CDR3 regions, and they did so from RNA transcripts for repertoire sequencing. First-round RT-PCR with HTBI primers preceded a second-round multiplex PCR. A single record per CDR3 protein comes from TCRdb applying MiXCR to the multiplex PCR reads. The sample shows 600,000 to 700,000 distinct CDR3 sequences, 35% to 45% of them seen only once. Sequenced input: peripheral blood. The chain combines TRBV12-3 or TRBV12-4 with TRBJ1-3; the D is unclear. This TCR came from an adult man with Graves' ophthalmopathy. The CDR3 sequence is CASSYYNSGNTIYF. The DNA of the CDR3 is TGTGCCAGCAGCTACTATAATTCTGGAAACACCATATATTTT.